Sequencing of this T cell receptor (beta chain) was carried out in a study of T cells in localized non-small cell lung cancer. Study results and caveats: Exceeding tumor, uninvolved adjacent lung had the highest T cell clonality.

Germline V gene data show CDR1 as SGHAT and CDR2 as FQNNGV. Trimming left V 3 bases short and J 0 bases short, with 8 bases between. The CDR3 loop spans 15 amino acids. Data came from immunoSEQ multiplex PCR; TCRdb stores just in-frame clones and leaves some out. The sample records approximately 67,000 clones, 80% to 90% being singletons. Comments on this clone: Its antigen is still unknown.

Material: peripheral blood, obtained before any cancer treatment. This rearrangement joins TRBV11-2 to TRBJ1-4; D unclear. This TCR was sampled from a female donor older than 55 with stage I lung adenocarcinoma. CDR3 region: CASSFRPATNEKLFF. DNA of the CDR3: TGTGCCAGCAGCTTCCGGCCAGCAACTAATGAAAAACTGTTTTTT.